Below, 30 T cell receptor beta chains from the same sample are listed, as sequenced in a study of blood T cell repertoires in COVID-19. Sequenced by immunoSEQ multiplex PCR; TCRdb stores in-frame clones only, minus some. The sample includes about 220,000 clones, around 81% seen only once; the top ten take 9.5% to 15%. The specimen was peripheral blood. These receptors were collected from a human donor in a cohort sampled during active COVID-19.

The V call is TRBV6-1, the J call TRBJ2-7, with 11 positions matching TRBD2. V shed 2 bases, J shed 2 bases, and the junction held 5 bases outside the gene matches. CDR3 length: 16 residues. The germline CDR1 and CDR2 sequences are MNHNS and SASEGT. CDR3 protein: CASSERAGLAAYEQYF. CDR3 bases: TGTGCCAGCAGTGAACGGGCGGGACTAGCGGCCTACGAGCAGTACTTC.

This chain links TRBV6-1 with TRBJ1-2; maybe TRBD1 (6 bases). Trimming took off 2 bases at V and 8 bases at J, with 15 bases between the two ends. Germline CDR1 MNHNS, CDR2 SASEGT. The CDR3 totals 14 residues. CDR3 in DNA: TGTGCCAGCAGTGAATTGCACAGGGTAGACGGCTACACCTTC. Its protein product is CASSELHRVDGYTF.

The genes are TRBV11-2 and TRBJ2-1; 8 bases agree with TRBD1. This CDR3 is built from 17 residues. The V gene's germline CDR1 is SGHAT and CDR2 FQNNGV. The V gene end was trimmed by 4 bases and the J gene end by 0 bases; junction bases not matched to a gene: 8. The CDR3 bases are TGTGCCAGCAGCTCCTCCGGGACAGGAGGCTCCTACAATGAGCAGTTCTTC. It codes for CASSSSGTGGSYNEQFF. Together with reference TRBV11-2 and TRBJ2-1, the CDR3 gives the full variable domain: EAGVAQSPRYKIIEKRQSVAFWCNPISGHATLYWYQQILGQGPKLLIQFQNNGVVDDSQLPKDRFSAERLKGVDSTLKIQPAKLEDSAVYLCASSSSGTGGSYNEQFFGPGTRLTVL.

The table lists this clone with a count of one. This sequence joins TRBV28 and TRBJ2-7; 9 bases fit TRBD1. The CDR3 spans 15 residues. Per germline, CDR1 MDHEN and CDR2 SYDVKM. V shed 5 bases, J shed 3 bases, and the junction held 8 bases outside the gene matches. The CDR3 DNA reads as TGTGCCAGCAGTGAACCCGGGACAGGGTACTACGAGCAGTACTTC. It yields the protein CASSEPGTGYYEQYF.

This chain joins TRBV10-2 and TRBJ2-3, with TRBD2 matching 14 bases. The V gene end was trimmed by 6 bases and the J gene end by 4 bases; junction bases not matched to a gene: 3. Per the germline V gene, CDR1 is WSHSY and CDR2 is SAAADI. This CDR3 has 15 amino acids. CDR3 DNA sequence: TGCGCCAGCAGGGCGACTAGCGGGGGGGCAGATACGCAGTATTTT. It translates to CASRATSGGADTQYF.

The chain couples TRBV27 to TRBJ2-1; 15 bases line up with TRBD2. V was pared by 6 bases and J by 1 base, with 7 bases of the junction left unmatched. Germline-derived CDR1 and CDR2 are MNHEY and SMNVEV (reference sequence). The CDR3 covers 18 residues. CDR3 sequence: CASRAGLAGGPSYNEQFF. The CDR3 bases are TGTGCCAGCAGAGCCGGACTAGCGGGAGGGCCATCCTACAATGAGCAGTTCTTC.

This sequence joins TRBV11-1 and TRBJ2-7, with D maybe TRBD2 (5 bases). CDR3 size: 13 residues. CDR1 is SGHAT and CDR2 is FQDESV in the germline V gene (reference sequence). Trimming stripped 5 bases from V and 3 bases from J, with 11 bases between. The CDR3 reads CASSPRTSYEQYF. The DNA of the CDR3 is TGTGCCAGCAGCCCGAGAACTAGCTACGAGCAGTACTTC.

The chain uses TRBV15 and TRBJ2-7, with 9 nucleotides matching TRBD2. Germline lookup yields CDR1 LNHNV and CDR2 YYDKDF (reference sequence). CDR3 length: 16 amino acids. Germline trimming cut 0 bases from V and 10 bases from J; bases unmatched to any gene: 13. CDR3 region: CATSRDFGGRASVQYF. CDR3 in DNA: TGTGCCACCAGCAGAGATTTCGGCGGGAGGGCCTCGGTACAGTACTTC.

V usage is TRBV10-3 and J usage is TRBJ2-7, with 10 bases that match TRBD2. Per germline, CDR1 ENHRY and CDR2 SYGVKD. This CDR3 contains 14 residues. V dropped 6 bases and J dropped 6; count of bases not matched to a gene: 8. DNA for the CDR3: TGTGCCATCAGATTCAGCGGGGGGGCCGCCGAGCAGTACTTC. It yields the protein CAIRFSGGAAEQYF.

This clone was observed a handful of times. The chain couples TRBV19 to TRBJ1-6; D call uncertain. Trimming pared 5 bases from V and 2 bases from J, leaving 19 bases between. Germline lookup yields CDR1 LNHDA and CDR2 SQIVND (reference sequence). The CDR3 runs to 18 residues. CDR3 amino acids: CASSVLGHGGTYNSPLHF. The CDR3 nucleotides read TGTGCCAGTAGTGTCCTTGGGCACGGAGGCACCTATAATTCACCCCTCCACTTT.

V gene TRBV11-2 combines with J gene TRBJ2-2; D possibly corresponds to TRBD1 (6 bases). Between the trimmed V and J ends, which lost 7 bases and 1 base, there was a span of 10 bases. This CDR3 is built from 14 residues. Germline lookup yields CDR1 SGHAT and CDR2 FQNNGV. Written as DNA, the CDR3 is TGTGCCAGCAATAAGGGACAGAACACCGGGGAGCTGTTTTTT. Translation: CASNKGQNTGELFF.

The V and J genes are TRBV28 and TRBJ1-5; D not resolved. The CDR3 has 14 residues. Trimming took off 4 bases at V and 7 bases at J, with 14 bases between the two ends. CDR1 is MDHEN, CDR2 SYDVKM, per germline. For the CDR3, the DNA is TGTGCCAGCAGTTCAGCCAGTTCGGGACAGCCCCAGCATTTT. It yields the protein CASSSASSGQPQHF.

This clone has just one count. The rearrangement uses TRBV5-1 and TRBJ2-5; TRBD1 matches at 9 bases. The CDR3 is 15 amino acids. Looked up from germline, CDR1 is SGHRS and CDR2 is YFSETQ. The V gene end was trimmed by 5 bases and the J gene end by 5 bases; junction bases not matched to a gene: 10. The CDR3 spells CASRPYPGQGETQYF. As DNA, the CDR3 is TGCGCCAGCAGACCCTACCCGGGACAGGGTGAGACCCAGTACTTC.

V is TRBV19 and J is TRBJ2-3, with TRBD2 identical over 9 bases. The CDR3 sequence is 16 residues long. Trimming took 6 bases from V and 5 from J; bases not matched to a gene: 12. Germline V lookup: CDR1 LNHDA, CDR2 SQIVND (reference sequence). This CDR3 is CASSSISGGRGDTQYF. The CDR3, as DNA: TGTGCCAGTAGCTCCATAAGCGGGGGGCGGGGAGATACGCAGTATTTT.

The chain recombines TRBV19 with TRBJ1-6; 10 bases line up with TRBD1. The CDR3 covers 16 residues. V was pared by 3 bases and J by 9 bases, with 8 bases of the junction left unmatched. The germline gives CDR1 LNHDA, CDR2 SQIVND (reference sequence). In nucleotides, the CDR3 is TGTGCCAGTAGTATGTTACCGGGACAGGGGCTTTCACCCCTCCACTTT. It yields the protein CASSMLPGQGLSPLHF.

This chain links TRBV5-1 with TRBJ1-2, with a weak D call TRBD1 (5 bases). The CDR3 length is 13 residues. With 0 bases removed from V and 3 bases from J, the gap between germline ends came to 6 bases. Germline V lookup: CDR1 SGHRS, CDR2 YFSETQ. The CDR3: CASSLDRHYGYTF. The CDR3, as DNA: TGCGCCAGCAGCTTGGACAGGCACTATGGCTACACCTTC.

The J gene is TRBJ2-1, the V gene TRBV7-2; tentatively, D is TRBD1 (6 bases). Trimming pared 0 bases from V and 5 bases from J, leaving 11 bases between. The CDR3 is made up of 15 amino acids. Germline V gene sequence: CDR1 SGHTA, CDR2 FQGNSA. DNA for the CDR3: TGTGCCAGCAGCTTAGCTTTCGGGACACACAATGAGCAGTTCTTC. This sequence encodes CASSLAFGTHNEQFF.

V gene TRBV28 combines with J gene TRBJ2-7, with D perhaps TRBD1 (5 bases). Trimming stripped 6 bases from V and 7 bases from J, with 10 bases between. Germline lookup yields CDR1 MDHEN and CDR2 SYDVKM. CDR3 size: 11 residues. The CDR3 reads CASSPNREQYF. The CDR3 nucleotides are TGTGCCAGCAGCCCAAACAGGGAGCAGTACTTC.

V is TRBV27 and J is TRBJ2-2; the match to TRBD1 covers 9 bases. Looked up from germline, CDR1 is MNHEY and CDR2 is SMNVEV (reference sequence). Germline trimming cut 3 bases from V and 8 bases from J; bases unmatched to any gene: 7. The CDR3 covers 15 residues. This CDR3 reads CASSFSPGQGGELFF. The CDR3 nucleotides read TGTGCCAGCAGTTTTTCCCCGGGACAGGGTGGGGAGCTGTTTTTT.

The sample holds a few counts of this clone. This chain links TRBV18 with TRBJ1-2, with 9 bases lining up with TRBD1. Looked up from germline, CDR1 is KGHSH and CDR2 is LQKENI. Unmatched junction bases numbered 7, after V lost 2 bases and J lost 6 bases. The length of the CDR3 is 15 residues. DNA for the CDR3: TGTGCCAGCTCACCATCTGCGACAGGGGGAAATGGCTACACCTTC. Protein product: CASSPSATGGNGYTF.

The chain couples TRBV19 to TRBJ2-7; possible D gene TRBD1, 6 bases. Germline V gives CDR1 LNHDA, CDR2 SQIVND (reference sequence). The CDR3 runs to 16 residues. Trimming removed 3 bases at V and 4 bases at J, with 19 bases between. The CDR3 here is CASSIPQAGEPYEQYF. Here the CDR3 DNA reads TGTGCCAGTAGTATTCCACAGGCAGGGGAGCCATACGAGCAGTACTTC.

J is TRBJ1-1 and V is TRBV5-4; a possible D gene is TRBD1 (5 bases). The V gene lost 2 bases and the J gene lost 7 bases, with 12 bases spanning the gap. From germline, CDR1 is SGHNT and CDR2 YYREEE (reference sequence). The CDR3 covers 13 residues. Written as DNA, the CDR3 is TGTGCCAGCAGCTTAACTGACAGTAGTGAAGCTTTCTTT. Translation: CASSLTDSSEAFF.

This clone was seen ten or more times. This sequence joins TRBV5-1 and TRBJ2-1; 13 bases map to TRBD2. The trim removed 4 bases at V and 5 bases at J, leaving 18 bases unmatched. Germline CDR1 SGHRS, CDR2 YFSETQ. The CDR3 spans 20 residues. This chain's CDR3 is CASSLLGSTSGRSRDNEQFF. The CDR3 coding sequence is TGCGCCAGCAGCCTTCTCGGTTCGACTAGCGGGAGGTCGAGGGACAATGAGCAGTTCTTC.

The V and J genes are TRBV7-2 and TRBJ2-7; 8 positions match TRBD2. Germline CDR1 SGHTA, CDR2 FQGNSA. J gave up 3 bases and V 6 bases, and 4 bases lay outside the gene matches. The CDR3 has 13 amino acids. The DNA of the CDR3 is TGTGCCAGCAGATCCGGGGGGGGCTACGAGCAGTACTTC. Amino acid sequence: CASRSGGGYEQYF.

The chain couples TRBV3-1 (or the pseudogene TRBV3-2) to TRBJ2-1; TRBD2 matches at 9 bases. The CDR3 is 15 amino acids. Germline V gene sequence: CDR1 LGHDT, CDR2 YNNKEL (reference sequence). The junction had 4 bases not matched to a gene; V was cut back by 0 bases and J by 7 bases. CDR3 coding DNA: TGTGCCAGCAGCCAAGAGGGTAGCGGGAGTAATGAGCAGTTCTTC. Residues: CASSQEGSGSNEQFF.

This clone was picked up a small number of times. This specimen includes other DNA sequences encoding the same CDR3. The rearrangement links TRBV24-1 to TRBJ2-1; D gene unclear. Germline CDR1 reads KGHDR; CDR2 reads SFDVKD. The V and J ends lost 1 base and 1 base respectively, with 4 bases between them. The CDR3 spans 14 residues. The CDR3 here is CATSDFPSYNEQFF. CDR3 coding DNA: TGTGCCACCAGTGATTTTCCTTCCTACAATGAGCAGTTCTTC.

V gene TRBV5-5 combines with J gene TRBJ2-1, with TRBD1 matching over 8 bases. The CDR3 runs to 16 residues. From germline, CDR1 is SGHKS and CDR2 YYEKEE (reference sequence). Trimming took 4 bases from V and 7 from J; bases not matched to a gene: 13. The DNA of the CDR3 is TGTGCCAGCAGCCCGATGGACAGGGTGGTGAGGAATGAGCAGTTCTTC. Its protein is CASSPMDRVVRNEQFF.

This clone was detected only once. This chain uses TRBV13 with TRBJ2-3, with 7 nucleotides matching TRBD2. CDR3 size: 13 residues. V was pared by 6 bases and J by 4 bases, with 4 bases of the junction left unmatched. Germline V gene lookup returns CDR1 PRHDT and CDR2 FYEKMQ (reference sequence). The CDR3 spells CASRRGGADTQYF. The CDR3 bases are TGTGCCAGCAGACGTGGGGGGGCAGATACGCAGTATTTT.

The V call is TRBV7-9, the J call TRBJ1-4, with D perhaps matching TRBD1 (6 bases). Germline V gene lookup returns CDR1 SEHNR and CDR2 FQNEAQ (reference sequence). V shed 6 bases and J shed 3 bases, with 8 bases lying between them. The CDR3 is 13 amino acids. CDR3 nucleotide sequence: TGTGCCAGCAGACAGGGACCTAATGAAAAACTGTTTTTT. Translating it yields CASRQGPNEKLFF.

V and J are TRBV9 and TRBJ2-3, with D possibly matching TRBD2 (6 bases). The CDR3 spans 14 residues. Trimming removed 6 bases at V and 3 bases at J, with 14 bases between. Germline assignment: CDR1 SGDLS and CDR2 YYNGEE. DNA of the CDR3: TGTGCCAGCACCTTTGGGGGGAGGACAGATACGCAGTATTTT. Translating it yields CASTFGGRTDTQYF.